The rows below give T cell receptor beta chains drawn from one sample of a study of shared clonotypes between healthy human individuals. Generated by immunoSEQ multiplex PCR, the TCRdb table keeps only in-frame clones and is missing some. The sample records roughly 700,000 clones, less than 95% being singletons. The sequenced sample was memory CD8+ T cells from PBMCs. These receptors originate from a man between 18 and 29 years old in good health. Some clones in this sample may be carry-over from other donors' samples. The CDR3 runs from the conserved cysteine through the conserved F or W. The D gene is left open where the match is weak. Size is stated for part of the rows, as once, few or many counts, or as a class when the clone is expanded.

cdr3_aa: CATGPGTGTNYGYTF
cdr3_nt: TGTGCCACAGGTCCCGGGACAGGGACGAACTATGGCTACACCTTC
v_call: TRBV6-1
j_call: TRBJ1-2
d_call: TRBD1
clone_size: once

cdr3_aa: CASSDPRTYNEQFF
cdr3_nt: TGCGCCAGCAGTGATCCCAGGACCTACAATGAGCAGTTCTTC
v_call: TRBV10-1
j_call: TRBJ2-1
d_call: -
clone_size: -

cdr3_aa: CASSSLAGGYVSYEQYF
cdr3_nt: TGTGCCAGCAGCTCATTAGCGGGAGGATACGTCTCCTACGAGCAGTACTTC
v_call: TRBV5-4
j_call: TRBJ2-7
d_call: TRBD2
clone_size: -

cdr3_aa: CASSFQALNTEAFF
cdr3_nt: TGTGCCAGCAGTTTCCAAGCTTTGAACACTGAAGCTTTCTTT
v_call: TRBV27
j_call: TRBJ1-1
d_call: -
clone_size: -

cdr3_aa: CASSQGGLAGGTDTQYF
cdr3_nt: TGTGCCAGCAGCCAAGGGGGACTAGCGGGAGGCACAGATACGCAGTATTTT
v_call: TRBV14
j_call: TRBJ2-3
d_call: TRBD2
clone_size: -

cdr3_aa: CASSLFRDRGQPQHF
cdr3_nt: TGTGCCAGCAGCTTATTCAGGGATCGAGGTCAGCCCCAGCATTTT
v_call: TRBV7-2
j_call: TRBJ1-5
d_call: -
clone_size: -

cdr3_aa: CASTNPRGLSNQPQHF
cdr3_nt: TGTGCCAGTACTAACCCTCGGGGTCTCAGCAATCAGCCCCAGCATTTT
v_call: TRBV19
j_call: TRBJ1-5
d_call: -
clone_size: -

cdr3_aa: CASSPRTGGPASDEQYF
cdr3_nt: TGTGCCAGCAGCCCACGGACAGGGGGACCTGCATCGGACGAGCAGTACTTC
v_call: TRBV5-6
j_call: TRBJ2-7
d_call: TRBD1
clone_size: -

cdr3_aa: CAWSPRPRAPHNEQFF
cdr3_nt: TGTGCCTGGAGTCCCCGCCCCAGGGCCCCGCACAATGAGCAGTTCTTC
v_call: TRBV30
j_call: TRBJ2-1
d_call: -
clone_size: -

cdr3_aa: CASSQWDRGHYEAFF
cdr3_nt: TGCGCCAGCAGCCAATGGGACAGGGGACACTATGAAGCTTTCTTT
v_call: TRBV4-3
j_call: TRBJ1-1
d_call: TRBD1
clone_size: -

cdr3_aa: CASRSGERETQYF
cdr3_nt: TGTGCCAGCAGAAGCGGGGAACGAGAGACCCAGTACTTC
v_call: TRBV7-4
j_call: TRBJ2-5
d_call: TRBD2
clone_size: -

cdr3_aa: CASSSRVVNTEAFF
cdr3_nt: TGTGCCAGCAGCTCCAGGGTGGTGAACACTGAAGCTTTCTTT
v_call: TRBV7-8
j_call: TRBJ1-1
d_call: -
clone_size: -

cdr3_aa: CASSFPGQPQHF
cdr3_nt: TGTGCCAGCAGCTTCCCGGGACAGCCCCAGCATTTT
v_call: TRBV7-6
j_call: TRBJ1-5
d_call: -
clone_size: -

cdr3_aa: CASSEHRAAEKLFF
cdr3_nt: TGTGCCAGCAGTGAACACAGGGCGGCTGAAAAACTGTTTTTT
v_call: TRBV6-1
j_call: TRBJ1-4
d_call: -
clone_size: -

cdr3_aa: CASSPKTSGRGNSYNEQFF
cdr3_nt: TGTGCCAGCTCACCTAAGACGAGCGGGAGGGGTAACTCCTACAATGAGCAGTTCTTC
v_call: TRBV18
j_call: TRBJ2-1
d_call: TRBD2
clone_size: -

cdr3_aa: CASREGLTYEQYF
cdr3_nt: TGCGCCAGCAGGGAAGGACTAACCTACGAGCAGTACTTC
v_call: TRBV5-1
j_call: TRBJ2-7
d_call: -
clone_size: once

cdr3_aa: CASSPGTGDGYTF
cdr3_nt: TGTGCCAGCAGCCCCGGGACAGGAGATGGCTACACCTTC
v_call: TRBV5-6
j_call: TRBJ1-2
d_call: TRBD1
clone_size: -

cdr3_aa: CASSQSLVVNYGYTF
cdr3_nt: TGCGCCAGCAGCCAATCCCTGGTCGTCAACTATGGCTACACCTTC
v_call: TRBV4-3
j_call: TRBJ1-2
d_call: -
clone_size: -

cdr3_aa: CASSSGTSSYNEQFF
cdr3_nt: TGTGCCAGCAGCTCCGGGACTAGCAGTTACAATGAGCAGTTCTTC
v_call: TRBV7-3
j_call: TRBJ2-1
d_call: TRBD2
clone_size: -

cdr3_aa: CAISESLAGGPEQYF
cdr3_nt: TGTGCCATCAGTGAGTCTTTAGCGGGAGGGCCCGAGCAGTACTTC
v_call: TRBV10-3
j_call: TRBJ2-7
d_call: TRBD2
clone_size: -

cdr3_aa: CASALDRVPDGYTF
cdr3_nt: TGTGCCAGCGCCCTTGACAGGGTCCCGGACGGCTACACCTTC
v_call: TRBV6-5
j_call: TRBJ1-2
d_call: TRBD1
clone_size: -

cdr3_aa: CASSGTGGLYEEQYF
cdr3_nt: TGTGCCAGCAGCGGAACAGGGGGCCTTTATGAAGAGCAGTACTTC
v_call: TRBV9
j_call: TRBJ2-7
d_call: TRBD1
clone_size: -

cdr3_aa: CASSLEGRDQPQHF
cdr3_nt: TGTGCCAGCAGCTTAGAGGGCAGGGACCAGCCCCAGCATTTT
v_call: TRBV7-9
j_call: TRBJ1-5
d_call: -
clone_size: few

cdr3_aa: CASSAGTGYEQYF
cdr3_nt: TGTGCCAGCAGCGCAGGAACTGGATACGAGCAGTACTTC
v_call: TRBV9
j_call: TRBJ2-7
d_call: -
clone_size: -

cdr3_aa: CASSYEREVNNEQFF
cdr3_nt: TGTGCCAGCAGTTACGAGCGGGAGGTAAACAATGAGCAGTTCTTC
v_call: TRBV6-5
j_call: TRBJ2-1
d_call: TRBD2
clone_size: -

cdr3_aa: CASSSPTGGSGNTIYF
cdr3_nt: TGTGCCAGCAGCTCCCCGACAGGGGGCTCTGGAAACACCATATATTTT
v_call: TRBV13
j_call: TRBJ1-3
d_call: TRBD1
clone_size: -

cdr3_aa: CASSLGRGIGNQPQHF
cdr3_nt: TGTGCCAGCAGCTTGGGAAGGGGAATTGGCAATCAGCCCCAGCATTTT
v_call: TRBV5-6
j_call: TRBJ1-5
d_call: -
clone_size: once

cdr3_aa: CASSYKLAGNDEQYF
cdr3_nt: TGCGCCAGCAGCTATAAGCTAGCGGGAAATGATGAGCAGTACTTC
v_call: TRBV5-1
j_call: TRBJ2-7
d_call: TRBD2
clone_size: -

cdr3_aa: CASSLTSGSSGTGELFF
cdr3_nt: TGTGCCAGCAGTCTGACTAGCGGGAGTTCGGGTACCGGGGAGCTGTTTTTT
v_call: TRBV11-2
j_call: TRBJ2-2
d_call: TRBD2
clone_size: -

cdr3_aa: CASSLGAGGYEQYF
cdr3_nt: TGTGCCAGCAGCTTAGGGGCGGGAGGATACGAGCAGTACTTC
v_call: TRBV11-2
j_call: TRBJ2-7
d_call: TRBD2
clone_size: -

cdr3_aa: CASSTRWGESSNEQFF
cdr3_nt: TGTGCCAGCAGCACCCGGTGGGGGGAGTCTAGCAATGAGCAGTTCTTC
v_call: TRBV7-8
j_call: TRBJ2-1
d_call: -
clone_size: -

cdr3_aa: CASSQGDRLAKNIQYF
cdr3_nt: TGCGCCAGCAGCCAGGGGGACAGGTTAGCCAAAAACATTCAGTACTTC
v_call: TRBV4-3
j_call: TRBJ2-4
d_call: TRBD1
clone_size: -

cdr3_aa: CASSTGLAGRTDTQYF
cdr3_nt: TGTGCCAGCAGCACAGGACTAGCGGGACGTACAGATACGCAGTATTTT
v_call: TRBV9
j_call: TRBJ2-3
d_call: TRBD2
clone_size: -

cdr3_aa: CASSYGGLGETQYF
cdr3_nt: TGTGCCAGCAGTTACGGGGGGCTGGGAGAGACCCAGTACTTC
v_call: TRBV6-6
j_call: TRBJ2-5
d_call: -
clone_size: -

cdr3_aa: CASSTRTGVPSGNTIYF
cdr3_nt: TGTGCCAGCAGCACCAGGACAGGGGTCCCCTCTGGAAACACCATATATTTT
v_call: TRBV5-5
j_call: TRBJ1-3
d_call: TRBD1
clone_size: -

cdr3_aa: CASSLRGFAQEQYF
cdr3_nt: TGTGCCAGCAGTTTAAGGGGCTTCGCCCAGGAGCAGTACTTC
v_call: TRBV27
j_call: TRBJ2-5
d_call: -
clone_size: -